These 14 T cell receptor beta chains share one sample of origin, sequenced in a study of T cell repertoires in cytomegalovirus infection. TCRdb re-derived calls from the reads in MiXCR, one entry per CDR3 protein. The sample yields 680,000 or so distinct CDR3 sequences, 35% to 40% seen once. The sequencing sample was made of PBMCs. These receptors originate from a human donor in good health (CMV status not recorded). Some clones in this sample may be carry-over from other donors' samples.

This rearrangement joins TRBV28 to TRBJ2-5; tentative D call: TRBD2 (5 bases). This CDR3 is 12 amino acids long. Trimming stripped 6 bases from V and 5 bases from J, with 10 bases between. Germline V gene sequence: CDR1 MDHEN, CDR2 SYDVKM. CDR3 DNA: TGTGCCAGCAGCGCGGGTAGGGAGACCCAGTACTTC. Its protein is CASSAGRETQYF.

The rearrangement links TRBV29-1 to TRBJ2-2, with a weak D call TRBD2 (5 bases). Germline V gene sequence: CDR1 SQVTM, CDR2 ANQGSEA. The CDR3 is 16 amino acids. Trimming took off 3 bases at V and 0 bases at J, with 14 bases between the two ends. CDR3 sequence: CSVESQDSANTGELFF. In DNA form, the CDR3 reads TGCAGCGTTGAGAGTCAGGACTCCGCGAACACCGGGGAGCTGTTTTTT.

The V and J genes are TRBV2 and TRBJ2-5; no clear D. Germline CDR1 reads SNHLY; CDR2 reads FYNNEI. CDR3 size: 13 residues. V gave up 5 bases and J gave up 4 bases, with 11 bases separating them. In DNA form, the CDR3 reads TGTGCCAGCAGTCAAAATCGACGAGAGACCCAGTACTTC. It yields the protein CASSQNRRETQYF.

This clonotype turned up a few times. The chain recombines TRBV24-1 with TRBJ2-5; D is possibly TRBD1 or TRBD2 (5 bases each). V was trimmed by 5 bases and J by 4 bases, leaving 10 bases between them. This CDR3 comprises 13 residues. Germline CDR1 and CDR2: KGHDR and SFDVKD. The CDR3 nucleotides read TGTGCCACCAGTGTCCGGGACGCAGAGACCCAGTACTTC. Translating gives CATSVRDAETQYF.

This clonotype was detected once. This chain links TRBV10-1 with TRBJ1-1, with D unresolved. The CDR3 runs 17 residues. Deletions cut 0 bases from V and 1 base from J, with 15 bases between. Looked up from germline, CDR1 is WNHNN and CDR2 is SYGVQD (reference sequence). The CDR3 sequence is CASSESTRTVGNTEAFF. The CDR3 region has the DNA TGCGCCAGCAGTGAGTCGACGCGGACGGTGGGGAACACTGAAGCTTTCTTT.

The chain employs TRBV19 and TRBJ2-5; D gene unclear. Trimming took off 1 base at V and 3 bases at J, with 18 bases between the two ends. Germline CDR1 and CDR2: LNHDA and SQIVND (reference sequence). The CDR3 length is 17 residues. The CDR3 sequence is CASSIGYARLIEETQYF. CDR3 nucleotides: TGTGCCAGTAGTATAGGATACGCCAGATTGATAGAAGAGACCCAGTACTTC.

With respect to this clonotype: One end of the junction does not line up with germline, which may come from a read error. V is TRBV7-7 and J is TRBJ2-5, with D possibly TRBD2 on 5 matching bases. Germline V gene sequence: CDR1 SSHAT, CDR2 FNYEAQ (reference sequence). This CDR3 comprises 15 residues. The CDR3 sequence: CASSFRGSVGETQYF. In DNA form, the CDR3 reads TGTGCTAGCAGCTTCCGGGGTAGCGTCGGAGAGACCCAGTACTTC.

This clonotype came up many times. V usage is TRBV12-3 or TRBV12-4 and J usage is TRBJ1-1, with TRBD1 as a possible D gene (5 bases). V was cut by 6 bases and J by 0 bases, with 8 bases left in between. There are 13 residues in the CDR3. The CDR3 nucleotides read TGTGCCAGCAGCCAACAGGTGAACACTGAAGCTTTCTTT. This translates into CASSQQVNTEAFF.

CDR3 nucleotides: TGTGCCAGCAGTTCCTATTTAGCGGGAGGGCCGGGAGATACGCAGTATTTT. Translation gives CASSSYLAGGPGDTQYF. V gene TRBV6-6 combines with J gene TRBJ2-3; TRBD2 matches at 11 bases. From germline, CDR1 is MNHNY and CDR2 SVGAGI (reference sequence). V shed 4 bases and J 5 bases; nucleotides not matched to a gene: 11. The CDR3 covers 17 residues.

A word on this clonotype: As the CDR3 is not closed by the conserved phenylalanine or tryptophan, this likely results from a read error. No DNA is shown, since the ends of the CDR3 on it are uncertain; the CDR3 is the one TCRdb lists. The chain employs TRBV6-6 and TRBJ2-1; whether TRBD2, the table's D call, matches the DNA was not checked. The CDR3 numbers 15 amino acids, ends counted. The germline V gene has CDR1 MNHNY and CDR2 SVGAGI (reference sequence). The CDR3 loop reads CASRGVAGAYNEQLL.

This clonotype appeared many times. This sequence joins TRBV7-8 and TRBJ1-1; D might be TRBD1 (6 bases). The CDR3 length is 15 residues. CDR1 and CDR2 from the germline V gene are SGHVS and FQNEAQ. V lost 1 base and J 1 base, leaving 10 bases between the germline ends. CDR3 protein: CASSLVIGGNTEAFF. CDR3 sequence (DNA): TGTGCCAGCAGCTTAGTGATAGGGGGGAACACTGAAGCTTTCTTT.

This clonotype was counted many times. V usage is TRBV19 and J usage is TRBJ1-1, with unresolved D. There are 13 residues in the CDR3. Trimming shortened V by 4 bases and J by 0 bases, and 6 bases separated the two germline ends. CDR1 is LNHDA and CDR2 is SQIVND in the germline V gene (reference sequence). CDR3 sequence: CASSTGMNTEAFF. For the CDR3, the DNA is TGTGCCAGTAGTACCGGGATGAACACTGAAGCTTTCTTT.

The rearrangement uses TRBV25-1 and TRBJ2-6; D gene uncertain. The CDR3 extends over 16 amino acids. Between the trimmed V and J ends, which lost 1 base and 0 bases, there was a span of 7 bases. Germline V lookup: CDR1 MGHDK, CDR2 SYGVNS. This CDR3 is CASSESVASGANVLTF. The DNA of the CDR3 is TGTGCCAGCAGTGAATCCGTAGCCTCTGGGGCCAACGTCCTGACTTTC.

Only a few counts were recorded for this clonotype. The chain uses TRBV28 and TRBJ1-1, with 7 bases matching TRBD1. The germline CDR1 and CDR2 sequences are MDHEN and SYDVKM. V was pared by 5 bases and J by 0 bases, with 9 bases of the junction left unmatched. CDR3 length equals 16 residues. This CDR3 reads CASSHLTTGVNTEAFF. CDR3 bases: TGTGCCAGCAGTCACCTAACAACAGGGGTGAACACTGAAGCTTTCTTT.